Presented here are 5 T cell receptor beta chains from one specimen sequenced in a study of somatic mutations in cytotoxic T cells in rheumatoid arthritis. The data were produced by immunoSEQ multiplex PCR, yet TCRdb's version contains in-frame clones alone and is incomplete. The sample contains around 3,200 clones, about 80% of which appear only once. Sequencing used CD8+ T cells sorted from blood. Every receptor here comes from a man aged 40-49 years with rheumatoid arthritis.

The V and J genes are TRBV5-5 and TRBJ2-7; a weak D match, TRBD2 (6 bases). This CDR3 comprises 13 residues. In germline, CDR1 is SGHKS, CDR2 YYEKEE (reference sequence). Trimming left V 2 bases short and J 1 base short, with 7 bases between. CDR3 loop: CASSLRGSYEQYF. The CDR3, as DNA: TGTGCCAGCAGCTTACGGGGGTCCTACGAGCAGTACTTC.

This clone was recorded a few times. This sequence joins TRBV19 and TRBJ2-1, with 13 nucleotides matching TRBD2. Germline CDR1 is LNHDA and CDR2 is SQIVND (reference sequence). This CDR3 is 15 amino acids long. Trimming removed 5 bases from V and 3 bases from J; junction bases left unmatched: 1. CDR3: CASSGLAGDYNEQFF. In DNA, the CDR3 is TGTGCCAGTAGTGGACTAGCGGGAGACTACAATGAGCAGTTCTTC. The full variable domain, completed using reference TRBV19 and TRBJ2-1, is DGGITQSPKYLFRKEGQNVTLSCEQNLNHDAMYWYRQDPGQGLRLIYYSQIVNDFQKGDIAEGYSVSREKKESFPLTVTSAQKNPTAFYLCASSGLAGDYNEQFFGPGTRLTVL.

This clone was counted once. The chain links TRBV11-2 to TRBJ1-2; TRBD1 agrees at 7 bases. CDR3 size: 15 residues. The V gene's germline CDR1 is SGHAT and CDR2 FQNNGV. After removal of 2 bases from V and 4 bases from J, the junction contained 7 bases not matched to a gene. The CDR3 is CASSLSPGGGYGYTF. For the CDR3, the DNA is TGTGCCAGCAGCTTATCTCCAGGGGGAGGCTATGGCTACACCTTC.

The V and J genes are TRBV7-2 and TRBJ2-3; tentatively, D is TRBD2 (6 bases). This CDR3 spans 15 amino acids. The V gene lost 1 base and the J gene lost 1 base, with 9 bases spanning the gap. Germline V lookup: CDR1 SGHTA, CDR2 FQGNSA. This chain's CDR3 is CASSLVAGRTDTQYF. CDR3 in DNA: TGTGCCAGCAGCTTAGTCGCGGGGCGCACAGATACGCAGTATTTT.

The chain's CDR3 is CARSPKNTGELFF. Here the CDR3 DNA reads TGTGCCAGAAGTCCTAAGAACACCGGGGAGCTGTTTTTT. This chain connects TRBV5-3 to TRBJ2-2, with no clear D. TRBV5-3 belongs to the ORF category, with a function that is uncertain. V lost 5 bases to trimming and J lost 1 base, with 6 bases between them. The CDR3 runs 13 residues.